This T cell receptor beta chain was sequenced for a study of beta chain features in type 1 diabetes (dated by TCRdb to 2016 to 2019). At the level of the whole study: Mean age, gender distribution, total cell number and subset yield did not differ between patients and healthy donors. A total of approximately 100 million sorted cells were examined across all samples, and the number of cells per subset was strongly correlated with RNA yield. In the study, recently diagnosed type 1 diabetes patients and matched healthy donors were compared on the TCRB repertoires of their sorted circulating CD4+ T cell subsets. Regulatory and stem cell-like memory subsets were isolated from only 8 patients and roughly eight healthy donors, whereas naive and central memory subsets came from all 28 donors.

The germline V gene yields SQVTM for CDR1 and ANQGSEA for CDR2. The CDR3, from cysteine to phenylalanine, totals 11 residues. CDR3 DNA only is kept here, 33 bases in frame from base 1. V lost 7 bases and J lost 4 bases, and the count of bases not matched to a germline gene is 0. A single peripheral blood draw of about 116 mL on average was collected from each donor into heparinised tubes. A BD FACSAria II and a panel including CD45RO, CCR7, CD25, CD127, CD95 and CD27 were used to sort naive, central memory, regulatory and stem cell-like memory CD4+ T cells. All sorted populations exceeded 98% purity. PBMCs were isolated right away by Lymphoprep density gradient centrifugation and were stained directly, without culture. So that batch effects would be minimized, each experiment stained and sorted samples in pairs, pairing one healthy donor with one patient. This clone was picked up a small number of times. Its antigen target is currently unknown. There are no base qualities to consult, and no much larger clone falls within one base.

Overall results and qualifications from the work: The naive, central memory and regulatory TCRB repertoires appeared to resemble one another more closely among patients than among healthy donors. At VDJ recombination sites, patients with type 1 diabetes made fewer insertions and deleted more nucleotides, a pattern implying thymic rearrangement abnormalities. In all four CD4+ subsets, TCRB CDR3 length was moderately but significantly shorter in type 1 diabetes patients. Because cDNA rather than genomic DNA was sequenced, highly expressing activated cells could have been over-represented, although no difference in activation and CD3 levels was found between groups. Because small numbers of individuals were included in the HLA sub-analyses, any influence of HLA type on TCRB rearrangement was left unresolved. PCR may preferentially amplify shorter templates, but because patient and control samples were amplified and corrected together, any resulting skew would affect both groups equally.

The entire isolated RNA was reverse transcribed using the High Capacity cDNA Reverse Transcription Kit, and thus expressed TCRB transcripts were sequenced. Deep immunoSEQ sequencing was applied to naive, central memory and regulatory T cell samples, giving an average of about 3.6 million total reads per sample. Sorted cells were lysed in RLT buffer and RNA was extracted with DNase-treated RNeasy Micro or Mini kits, depending on cell number. Each cell subset was processed on its own to prevent cross-contamination, while patient and healthy donor samples were processed together. The immunoSEQ multiplex PCR was used to amplify TCRB sequences from cDNA, yielding 87-bp fragments that span the CDR3 region. The amplicons were sequenced using the Illumina HiSeq platform. In the authors' own workflow: Synthetic template baselines were used to correct PCR bias computationally, reads within Hamming distance 2 were collapsed together, and singletons that could not be merged were discarded. Reads were aligned against IMGT so that V, D and J genes, CDR3 length and insertions or deletions at six rearrangement sites could be assigned. Within each subset, clonotype counts were normalized to sorted cell number, after which true diversity and Gini coefficients were computed with the tcR R package. Repertoire sharing was quantified using the overlap coefficient calculated on TCRB nucleotide sequences. As stored in TCRdb, this immuneACCESS dataset retains in-frame rearrangements with V and J assigned. A fraction of the clones does not appear; measured against another copy, unresolved V genes explain less than half of the discrepancy, and the remainder lacks a known reason. V and J calls and clone size come straight from that table; D and trimming were deduced from the DNA. This sample lists 150,000 or so clones; about 9% were detected once. In total, the top ten clones hold around 0.5% of the sample.

Recombination connected TRBV29-1 to TRBJ2-7, with 11 junctional bases fitting TRBD2. The TCR originated in a woman under 30 with type 1 diabetes. Material for sequencing was central memory CD4+ T cells from blood. In nucleotide form, the sequence is TGCAGCGGACTAGCGGGGTACGAGCAGTACTTC. This gives the protein CSGLAGYEQYF.